The 20 T cell receptor beta chains below all came from one sample that was sequenced in a study of cytomegalovirus exposure and HLA in healthy donors. Primers for the PCR totalled 60 Vbeta and 13 Jbeta. This table comes from immunoSEQ multiplex PCR, and its TCRdb copy is limited to in-frame clones, with some not included. The sample yields 200,000 to 250,000 clones, roughly 85% seen once. The sequenced material came from PBMCs. These receptors were taken from a girl aged 2-10 years in good health and CMV-seronegative.

This clone was counted between two and nine times. The J gene is TRBJ2-5, the V gene TRBV11-2, with TRBD2 as a possible D gene (5 bases). From germline, CDR1 is SGHAT and CDR2 FQNNGV. Trimming stripped 3 bases from V and 4 bases from J, with 9 bases between. CDR3 size: 13 residues. CDR3 residues: CASSFGERETQYF. In nucleotides, the CDR3 is TGTGCCAGCAGCTTCGGGGAACGAGAGACCCAGTACTTC. The whole variable domain, filled in from reference TRBV11-2 and TRBJ2-5, reads EAGVAQSPRYKIIEKRQSVAFWCNPISGHATLYWYQQILGQGPKLLIQFQNNGVVDDSQLPKDRFSAERLKGVDSTLKIQPAKLEDSAVYLCASSFGERETQYFGPGTRLLVL.

The gene calls are TRBV2 and TRBJ1-3, with a possible D match to TRBD1 (6 bases). There are 16 residues in the CDR3. Germline assignment: CDR1 SNHLY and CDR2 FYNNEI. V gave up 4 bases and J gave up 2 bases, with 15 bases separating them. CDR3 region: CASSAEQGIAGNTIYF. For the CDR3, the DNA is TGTGCCAGCAGTGCAGAACAGGGCATAGCTGGAAACACCATATATTTT.

The chain joins TRBV5-1 to TRBJ2-7, with a weak D call TRBD2 (5 bases). V dropped 1 base and J dropped 5 bases, with 16 bases sitting between them. This CDR3 spans 15 amino acids. Germline V gives CDR1 SGHRS, CDR2 YFSETQ. In nucleotides, the CDR3 is TGCGCCAGCAGCTTGCCCGGGGTGCTGAGCGACGAGCAGTACTTC. It specifies CASSLPGVLSDEQYF.

This chain uses TRBV4-2 with TRBJ1-1, with 8 bases identical to TRBD1. V trimming: 0 bases; J trimming: 4 bases; junction bases outside the gene matches: 4. The germline CDR1 and CDR2 sequences are LGHNA and YNFKEQ. The CDR3 contains 15 residues. CDR3 amino acids: CASSQDQGASTEAFF. The CDR3 region has the DNA TGTGCCAGCAGCCAAGATCAGGGGGCGAGCACTGAAGCTTTCTTT.

V usage is TRBV18 and J usage is TRBJ2-3; weak D call: TRBD1 (5 bases). The CDR3 has 16 amino acids. Germline lookup yields CDR1 KGHSH and CDR2 LQKENI. The V end was cut by 1 base, the J end by 3 bases, with 14 bases between. CDR3 loop: CASSPLQGLTTDTQYF. For the CDR3, the DNA is TGTGCCAGCTCACCACTCCAGGGCCTGACTACAGATACGCAGTATTTT.

The chain links TRBV19 to TRBJ1-3; D possibly corresponds to TRBD1 (5 bases). Germline V gene data show CDR1 as LNHDA and CDR2 as SQIVND (reference sequence). The CDR3 runs 15 residues. V lost 6 bases, J lost 0 bases, and 12 bases lay in between. CDR3 sequence (DNA): TGTGCCAGTAGCAGGGTGGGTAACTCTGGAAACACCATATATTTT. It encodes CASSRVGNSGNTIYF.

The V call is TRBV4-1, the J call TRBJ1-1; TRBD1 matches 9 bases. V lost 5 bases to trimming and J lost 5 bases; unmatched junction nucleotides: 9. The CDR3 spans 15 residues. CDR1 and CDR2 (germline): MGHRA, YSYEKL. Here the CDR3 DNA reads TGCGCCAGCAGCAAAACGGGGACAGGGATGACTGAAGCTTTCTTT. Amino acids: CASSKTGTGMTEAFF.

The rearrangement links TRBV5-1 to TRBJ2-6; D is possibly TRBD1 (6 bases). CDR1 is SGHRS, CDR2 YFSETQ, per germline. V was trimmed by 5 bases and J by 0 bases, leaving 21 bases between them. CDR3 size: 19 residues. CDR3 sequence reads: CASSFYRQVAFSGANVLTF. The CDR3 DNA reads as TGCGCCAGCAGTTTCTACAGACAGGTAGCCTTCTCTGGGGCCAACGTCCTGACTTTC.

The chain recombines TRBV18 with TRBJ1-1; weak D call: TRBD1 (5 bases). This CDR3 comprises 15 residues. Germline assignment: CDR1 KGHSH and CDR2 LQKENI. V was clipped by 6 bases and J by 1 base, with 15 bases between them. This CDR3 reads CASSGGARQNTEAFF. The CDR3 DNA reads as TGTGCCAGCTCCGGTGGGGCCAGGCAGAACACTGAAGCTTTCTTT.

The chain joins TRBV18 to TRBJ2-7; weak D call: TRBD1 (5 bases). The V end was cut by 2 bases, the J end by 5 bases, with 13 bases between. CDR1 is KGHSH, CDR2 LQKENI, per germline. This CDR3 contains 14 residues. As DNA, the CDR3 is TGTGCCAGCTCACCATTCCCAGGGCATAACGAGCAGTACTTC. It translates to CASSPFPGHNEQYF.

This chain links TRBV11-2 with TRBJ1-2; a possible D gene is TRBD1 (5 bases). The CDR3 contains 16 residues. Trimming pared 2 bases from V and 0 bases from J, leaving 13 bases between. In germline, CDR1 is SGHAT, CDR2 FQNNGV. The CDR3 sequence: CASSLRAGIANYGYTF. Here the CDR3 DNA reads TGTGCCAGCAGCTTAAGGGCAGGGATAGCTAACTATGGCTACACCTTC.

A single count supports this clone. CDR3 sequence (DNA): TGTGCCAGCAGCTTGATAGCGGGAGGAGGGGTCGGTACGCAGTATTTT. Amino acid sequence: CASSLIAGGGVGTQYF. The rearrangement links TRBV5-4 to TRBJ2-3, with 10 positions matching TRBD2. CDR1 and CDR2 (germline): SGHNT, YYREEE (reference sequence). The V segment lost 1 base and the J segment 8 bases; nucleotides outside the gene matches: 10. This CDR3 has 16 amino acids.

The chain joins TRBV19 to TRBJ2-1, with 7 bases aligning to TRBD2. Per germline, CDR1 LNHDA and CDR2 SQIVND (reference sequence). V shed 3 bases and J 0 bases; nucleotides not matched to a gene: 5. The CDR3 contains 16 residues. The CDR3 DNA sequence: TGTGCCAGTAGTATGACTAGCACTTTCTCCTACAATGAGCAGTTCTTC. It yields the protein CASSMTSTFSYNEQFF.

The chain joins TRBV6-1 to TRBJ1-5, with D uncertain. CDR1 and CDR2 (germline): MNHNS, SASEGT. The CDR3 loop spans 13 amino acids. The V and J ends lost 2 bases and 3 bases respectively, with 5 bases between them. The CDR3 region has the DNA TGTGCCAGCAGTGAAACAGACAATCAGCCCCAGCATTTT. Protein: CASSETDNQPQHF.

The CDR3 DNA reads as TGTGCCAGCAGCACAGGGGATAACTATGGCTACACCTTC. Amino acids: CASSTGDNYGYTF. The J gene is TRBJ1-2, the V gene TRBV2; 7 positions match TRBD1. The CDR3 contains 13 residues. Germline values: CDR1 SNHLY, CDR2 FYNNEI. J gave up 1 base and V 6 bases, and 2 bases lay outside the gene matches.

The gene calls are TRBV6-6 and TRBJ1-2; 8 bases fit TRBD1. The CDR3 length is 14 residues. J gave up 8 bases and V 2 bases, and 7 bases lay outside the gene matches. Germline lookup yields CDR1 MNHNY and CDR2 SVGAGI (reference sequence). The CDR3 nucleotides are TGTGCCAGCAGTTACCGACAGGGGTTAGAAGGCTACACCTTC. Translated: CASSYRQGLEGYTF.

This chain links TRBV6-1 with TRBJ2-7, with D perhaps matching TRBD1 (6 bases). The V end was cut by 4 bases, the J end by 0 bases, with 10 bases between. The CDR3 spans 14 residues. The germline gives CDR1 MNHNS, CDR2 SASEGT. The CDR3 DNA reads TGTGCCAGCAGTGGAGGACAGCCCTCCTACGAGCAGTACTTC. Amino acid sequence: CASSGGQPSYEQYF.

The V call is TRBV30, the J call TRBJ1-1; 8 positions match TRBD1. Germline-derived CDR1 and CDR2 are GTSNPN and SVGIG (reference sequence). V shed 4 bases and J 4 bases; nucleotides not matched to a gene: 2. The CDR3 has 12 amino acids. In DNA, the CDR3 is TGTGCCTGGACCAGGGGGCCCACTGAAGCTTTCTTT. It yields the protein CAWTRGPTEAFF.

The V and J genes are TRBV10-3 and TRBJ2-7; 7 bases fit TRBD1. The germline gives CDR1 ENHRY, CDR2 SYGVKD. The length of the CDR3 is 15 residues. V lost 2 bases to trimming and J lost 3 bases; unmatched junction nucleotides: 7. The chain's CDR3 is CAISEGGQFVYEQYF. DNA for the CDR3: TGTGCCATCAGTGAGGGGGGACAGTTCGTCTACGAGCAGTACTTC.

The rearrangement links TRBV6-1 to TRBJ1-2; TRBD1 matches at 7 bases. V dropped 6 bases and J dropped 4; count of bases not matched to a gene: 11. In germline, CDR1 is MNHNS, CDR2 SASEGT. The CDR3 is made up of 15 amino acids. This CDR3 reads CASSVVVEGAYGYTF. CDR3 nucleotide sequence: TGTGCCAGCAGCGTTGTTGTAGAGGGGGCCTATGGCTACACCTTC.